This passage covers 20 T cell receptor beta chains from one sample sequenced in a study of control samples from healthy donors and cancer patients. Produced via immunoSEQ multiplex PCR; TCRdb's table is partial and in-frame only. The table includes 100,000 to 150,000 clones, about 91% detected once. The material sequenced was blood. The receptors were gathered from a man in his late teens or twenties in good health.

The chain couples TRBV4-1 to TRBJ2-1, with D tentatively TRBD1 or TRBD2 (5 bases each). Per the germline V gene, CDR1 is MGHRA and CDR2 is YSYEKL. V dropped 0 bases and J dropped 3 bases, with 15 bases sitting between them. The CDR3 covers 17 residues. The CDR3 DNA sequence: TGCGCCAGCAGCCAAGAATCAGGGACGCGGTTCTACAATGAGCAGTTCTTC. Protein product: CASSQESGTRFYNEQFF.

This chain connects TRBV15 to TRBJ2-1, with 13 bases that match TRBD2. The length of the CDR3 is 20 residues. Germline values: CDR1 LNHNV, CDR2 YYDKDF (reference sequence). The ends lost 4 bases at V and 6 bases at J; junction bases unmatched: 18. The CDR3 loop is CATSTRRLAGGTPLRNEQFF. CDR3 DNA: TGTGCCACCAGCACTCGGAGACTAGCGGGGGGTACACCCCTTCGCAATGAGCAGTTCTTC. The variable domain in full, completed from reference TRBV15 and TRBJ2-1, reads DAMVIQNPRYQVTQFGKPVTLSCSQTLNHNVMYWYQQKSSQAPKLLFHYYDKDFNNEADTPDNFQSRRPNTSFCFLDIRSPGLGDTAMYLCATSTRRLAGGTPLRNEQFFGPGTRLTVL.

CDR3 nucleotides: TGTGCCAGCAGTTTAGCGGTTACTGAAGCTTTCTTT. Protein sequence: CASSLAVTEAFF. The chain has TRBV12-3 or TRBV12-4 and TRBJ1-1, with D unresolved. Trimming took 0 bases from V and 5 from J, leaving 4 bases between them. The CDR3 is made up of 12 amino acids.

The chain recombines TRBV16 with TRBJ1-3; D unresolved. The CDR3 length is 15 residues. Trimming removed 0 bases at V and 0 bases at J, with 6 bases between. Germline V CDR1 and CDR2: KGHSY, FQNENV. The CDR3 sequence is CASSQSLSSGNTIYF. The CDR3 coding sequence is TGTGCCAGCAGCCAATCTCTGAGCTCTGGAAACACCATATATTTT.

The chain employs TRBV7-8 and TRBJ1-4; D ambiguous. Germline CDR1 and CDR2: SGHVS and FQNEAQ. The CDR3 totals 15 residues. V was clipped by 1 base and J by 7 bases, with 13 bases between them. CDR3 DNA sequence: TGTGCCAGCAGCTTAGAGGAGAGGTTTACTGAAAAACTGTTTTTT. Protein sequence: CASSLEERFTEKLFF.

The chain has TRBV24-1 and TRBJ2-1; 7 positions match TRBD2. V lost 3 bases, J lost 9 bases, and 4 bases stayed unmatched. The CDR3 length is 13 residues. Germline V lookup: CDR1 KGHDR, CDR2 SFDVKD. This CDR3 is CATSDERGSEQFF. The CDR3 DNA is TGTGCCACCAGTGATGAGCGGGGAAGTGAGCAGTTCTTC.

This chain joins TRBV2 and TRBJ2-7, with D maybe TRBD1 (6 bases). CDR3 length equals 17 residues. V was clipped by 8 bases and J by 2 bases, with 25 bases between them. From germline, CDR1 is SNHLY and CDR2 FYNNEI. The CDR3 DNA follows: TGTGCCAGCTGGTCCCTCACCGGGACAACTCTGACCTACGAGCAGTACTTC. Its protein is CASWSLTGTTLTYEQYF.

Written as DNA, the CDR3 is TGCGCCAGCAGCTTGGACTTCGGAGGAGCTTTCTTT. Amino acids: CASSLDFGGAFF. The chain employs TRBV5-1 and TRBJ1-1; D gene unclear. Trimming shortened V by 0 bases and J by 10 bases, and 10 bases separated the two germline ends. From germline, CDR1 is SGHRS and CDR2 YFSETQ. This CDR3 has 12 amino acids.

The J gene is TRBJ1-1, the V gene TRBV10-1; a possible D gene is TRBD1 (6 bases). V was shortened by 8 bases and J by 9 bases, with 13 bases between the two germline ends. This CDR3 contains 11 residues. The germline CDR1 and CDR2 sequences are WNHNN and SYGVQD (reference sequence). The CDR3 nucleotides read TGCGCCAGCTCGAATCAGGGGAAAGCTTTCTTT. The encoded protein is CASSNQGKAFF.

This rearrangement joins TRBV6-5 to TRBJ2-1, with D perhaps being TRBD1 or TRBD2 (6 bases each). From germline, CDR1 is MNHEY and CDR2 SVGAGI. The V and J ends lost 2 bases and 5 bases respectively, with 13 bases between them. The CDR3 length is 15 residues. The CDR3 region is CASSYRGGSHNEQFF. Written as DNA, the CDR3 is TGTGCCAGCAGTTACCGAGGGGGGTCACACAATGAGCAGTTCTTC.

The rearrangement links TRBV19 to TRBJ1-1, with D unclear. This CDR3 contains 13 residues. V dropped 6 bases and J dropped 0 bases, with 8 bases sitting between them. Germline V gene sequence: CDR1 LNHDA, CDR2 SQIVND (reference sequence). CDR3 in amino acids: CASRDGLNTEAFF. The CDR3 nucleotides are TGTGCCAGTAGAGACGGATTGAACACTGAAGCTTTCTTT.

This chain joins TRBV21-1 and TRBJ1-3; the table assigns TRBD1, which was not confirmed against the DNA. TRBV21-1 is given as a pseudogene. The CDR3 contains 17 residues. CDR3: CASSKARQVLSGNTIYF. CDR3 DNA sequence: TGTGCCAGCAGCAAAGCGCGACAGGTGCTCTCTGGAAACACCATATATTTT.

The V call is TRBV14, the J call TRBJ2-1; D call uncertain. V was clipped by 5 bases and J by 9 bases, with 8 bases between them. The CDR3 consists of 11 residues. Germline loops: CDR1 SGHDN, CDR2 FVKESK. The CDR3 DNA follows: TGTGCCAGCAGCTTTCTAGTTGAGCAGTTCTTC. It is translated as CASSFLVEQFF.

The rearrangement links TRBV11-2 to TRBJ2-5; unclear D gene. The CDR3 sequence is 13 residues long. Germline CDR1 reads SGHAT; CDR2 reads FQNNGV. V lost 0 bases and J 5 bases, leaving 7 bases between the germline ends. The CDR3 DNA sequence: TGTGCCAGCAGCTTAGACCCTGGTGAGACCCAGTACTTC. It is translated as CASSLDPGETQYF.

The chain is built from TRBV6-5 and TRBJ1-1, with no clear D. The CDR3 contains 14 residues. V was trimmed by 4 bases and J by 0 bases, leaving 9 bases between them. Germline loops: CDR1 MNHEY, CDR2 SVGAGI. As DNA, the CDR3 is TGTGCCAGCAGTTTCAAGACGGTGAACACTGAAGCTTTCTTT. This codes for CASSFKTVNTEAFF.

CDR3 sequence: CASSAAGTINTEAFF. As DNA, the CDR3 is TGTGCCAGCAGCGCCGCCGGGACAATTAACACTGAAGCTTTCTTT. The chain links TRBV7-3 to TRBJ1-1; D is perhaps TRBD1 (6 bases). The germline V and J ends were trimmed by 5 bases and 2 bases, with 15 bases remaining between them. The CDR3 runs 15 residues. CDR1 is SGHTA and CDR2 is FQGTGA in the germline V gene.

The chain employs TRBV19 and TRBJ2-7, with 10 nucleotides matching TRBD1. The CDR3 spans 16 residues. V shed 2 bases, J shed 4 bases, and the junction held 8 bases outside the gene matches. Germline lookup yields CDR1 LNHDA and CDR2 SQIVND (reference sequence). The chain's CDR3 is CASSIRFGTGEYEQYF. CDR3 DNA sequence: TGTGCCAGTAGTATAAGGTTTGGGACAGGGGAATACGAGCAGTACTTC. Combining the CDR3 with reference TRBV19 and TRBJ2-7 gives the whole variable domain DGGITQSPKYLFRKEGQNVTLSCEQNLNHDAMYWYRQDPGQGLRLIYYSQIVNDFQKGDIAEGYSVSREKKESFPLTVTSAQKNPTAFYLCASSIRFGTGEYEQYFGPGTRLTVT.

This clone came up a few times. This chain joins TRBV11-2 and TRBJ2-4; D unclear. CDR3 length: 17 amino acids. V gave up 3 bases and J gave up 0 bases, with 15 bases separating them. Germline V gene data show CDR1 as SGHAT and CDR2 as FQNNGV. As DNA, the CDR3 is TGTGCCAGCAGCTTCGCGTCCCAGAGCCCAGCCAAAAACATTCAGTACTTC. It encodes CASSFASQSPAKNIQYF. Variable domain in full (rest from reference TRBV11-2 and TRBJ2-4): EAGVAQSPRYKIIEKRQSVAFWCNPISGHATLYWYQQILGQGPKLLIQFQNNGVVDDSQLPKDRFSAERLKGVDSTLKIQPAKLEDSAVYLCASSFASQSPAKNIQYFGAGTRLSVL.

The V and J genes are TRBV4-1 and TRBJ2-6, with TRBD1 matching 7 bases. Losses at the gene ends were 0 bases for V and 2 bases for J; bases not matched to a gene: 4. CDR1 is MGHRA, CDR2 YSYEKL, per germline. There are 17 residues in the CDR3. CDR3: CASSQEEDRTGANVLTF. CDR3 coding DNA: TGCGCCAGCAGCCAAGAAGAGGACAGGACTGGGGCCAACGTCCTGACTTTC.

The rearrangement uses TRBV3-1 (or the pseudogene TRBV3-2) and TRBJ2-7; TRBD2 agrees at 10 bases. J was trimmed by 4 bases and V by 4 bases; bases with no gene match: 16. CDR3 length: 18 amino acids. Germline V CDR1 and CDR2: LGHDT, YNNKEL (reference sequence). The CDR3: CASSLRFPLAGNLYEQYF. DNA for the CDR3: TGTGCCAGCAGCCTCCGATTTCCACTAGCGGGGAATTTGTACGAGCAGTACTTC.